The 16 T cell receptor beta chains below all came from one sample that was sequenced in a study of T cells after yellow fever vaccination. In TCRdb, the 5' RACE reads were re-called with MiXCR into one record per CDR3 protein. The data contain fewer than 400,000 distinct CDR3 sequences, approximately 5.7% of them singletons. This specimen consisted of PBMCs, obtained 5 days after the yellow fever booster vaccination. The receptors stem from a man aged 25-45 years who received the YFV17D yellow fever vaccine.

CDR3 region: CSARGDRGSRNEQFF. DNA of the CDR3: TGCAGTGCTAGGGGCGATCGCGGGAGTAGGAATGAGCAGTTCTTC. The V call is TRBV20-1, the J call TRBJ2-1; 7 bases align to TRBD2. Per germline, CDR1 DFQATT and CDR2 SNEGSKA (reference sequence). This CDR3 is 15 amino acids long. Trimming cost V 3 bases and J 7 bases; bases outside gene matches: 12.

The rearrangement joins TRBV28 to TRBJ2-3; D may be TRBD1 (6 bases). V was shortened by 4 bases and J by 0 bases, with 14 bases between the two germline ends. The CDR3 spans 16 residues. CDR1 is MDHEN and CDR2 is SYDVKM in the germline V gene. The CDR3 coding sequence is TGTGCCAGCAGTTCGATTGGACAGAGTAGCACAGATACGCAGTATTTT. Its translation: CASSSIGQSSTDTQYF.

The chain carries TRBV5-1 and TRBJ1-4, with no clear D. V lost 4 bases, J lost 1 base, and 11 bases lay in between. The CDR3 runs 15 residues. Per the germline V gene, CDR1 is SGHRS and CDR2 is YFSETQ. CDR3 region: CASSHSRLTNEKLFF. The DNA for the CDR3 is TGCGCCAGCAGCCACTCACGCCTAACTAATGAAAAACTGTTTTTT. The complete variable domain, with remaining parts taken from reference TRBV5-1 and TRBJ1-4, reads KAGVTQTPRYLIKTRGQQVTLSCSPISGHRSVSWYQQTPGQGLQFLFEYFSETQRNKGNFPGRFSGRQFSNSRSEMNVSTLELGDSALYLCASSHSRLTNEKLFFGSGTQLSVL.

This clonotype has a count of ten or more. The V call is TRBV7-2, the J call TRBJ1-4, with TRBD1 identical over 7 bases. After removal of 3 bases from V and 8 bases from J, the junction contained 9 bases not matched to a gene. CDR3 length: 15 amino acids. Germline assignment: CDR1 SGHTA and CDR2 FQGNSA. The CDR3 region is CASSLRQGAAEKLFF. The CDR3 bases are TGTGCCAGCAGCTTGAGACAGGGAGCCGCGGAAAAACTGTTTTTT.

This clonotype appeared many times. The chain couples TRBV7-3 to TRBJ2-7; the D gene could be TRBD1 or TRBD2 (6 bases each). The germline CDR1 and CDR2 sequences are SGHTA and FQGTGA. Deletions cut 6 bases from V and 2 bases from J, with 14 bases between. This CDR3 spans 14 amino acids. The CDR3 DNA sequence: TGTGCCAGCAGTCCGGGGGCTGGTCCCTACGAGCAGTACTTC. As protein: CASSPGAGPYEQYF.

The rearrangement uses TRBV5-1 and TRBJ2-1; 8 bases fit TRBD2. The CDR3 sequence is 16 residues long. Germline CDR1 reads SGHRS; CDR2 reads YFSETQ. The ends lost 1 base at V and 0 bases at J; junction bases unmatched: 3. The CDR3: CASSLRAGASYNEQFF. The DNA for the CDR3 is TGCGCCAGCAGCTTGAGAGCGGGAGCCTCCTACAATGAGCAGTTCTTC. The entire variable domain, with the rest obtained from reference TRBV5-1 and TRBJ2-1, is as follows: KAGVTQTPRYLIKTRGQQVTLSCSPISGHRSVSWYQQTPGQGLQFLFEYFSETQRNKGNFPGRFSGRQFSNSRSEMNVSTLELGDSALYLCASSLRAGASYNEQFFGPGTRLTVL.

The table lists this clonotype with a few counts. The chain has TRBV20-1 and TRBJ1-2; 7 positions agree with TRBD1. Trimming cost V 6 bases and J 1 base; bases outside gene matches: 11. From germline, CDR1 is DFQATT and CDR2 SNEGSKA (reference sequence). The CDR3 contains 15 residues. This CDR3 reads CSAGSGTELNYGYTF. DNA of the CDR3: TGCAGTGCCGGGAGCGGGACAGAACTTAACTATGGCTACACCTTC.

A note on this clonotype: Possible read error: a much larger clone is one base away. This sequence joins TRBV20-1 and TRBJ1-5; D perhaps matches TRBD1 (5 bases). Germline V gene sequence: CDR1 DFQATT, CDR2 SNEGSKA (reference sequence). The CDR3 loop spans 14 amino acids. The CDR3 spells CSATLTDSNQSQHF. CDR3 sequence (DNA): TGCAGTGCTACTTTGACAGATAGCAATCAGTCCCAGCATTTT.

In its sample, this clonotype was seen many times. The chain joins TRBV4-3 to TRBJ2-3; 7 nucleotides line up with TRBD2. There are 17 residues in the CDR3. With V trimmed by 1 base and J by 2 bases, 9 bases remained unmatched. Germline V gives CDR1 LGHNA, CDR2 YSLEER. This CDR3 is CASSQVGGGSYTDTQYF. CDR3 bases: TGCGCCAGCAGCCAAGTCGGCGGCGGGAGTTACACAGATACGCAGTATTTT.

The CDR3 nucleotides are TGTGCCACCAGTAAAGACCTTAACACCGGGGAGCTGTTTTTT. This codes for CATSKDLNTGELFF. This chain uses TRBV24-1 with TRBJ2-2; the D is unclear. Trimming removed 6 bases from V and 2 bases from J, with 9 bases in between. The CDR3 extends over 14 amino acids. Germline V gene lookup returns CDR1 KGHDR and CDR2 SFDVKD.

Ten or more counts support this clonotype. V gene TRBV7-6 combines with J gene TRBJ2-2; D gene ambiguous. Between the trimmed V and J ends, which lost 4 bases and 0 bases, there was a span of 9 bases. The germline V gene encodes CDR1 SGHVS and CDR2 FNYEAQ. CDR3 length: 15 residues. The CDR3: CASSSGISNTGELFF. The CDR3 DNA reads TGTGCCAGCAGCTCCGGAATCTCGAACACCGGGGAGCTGTTTTTT.

Concerning this clonotype: At one boundary the junction diverges from the germline segment, which might be a read error. V usage is TRBV7-7 and J usage is TRBJ2-2; 8 bases fit TRBD1. The CDR3 runs to 17 residues. Germline V gene lookup returns CDR1 SSHAT and CDR2 FNYEAQ (reference sequence). The CDR3 DNA reads as TGTGCTAGCAGCTTCATATCAGGGGGCGCGGACACCGGGGAGCTGTTTTTT. Translating it yields CASSFISGGADTGELFF.

The table lists this clonotype with many counts. The chain combines TRBV18 with TRBJ2-2; 10 bases agree with TRBD1. J was trimmed by 4 bases and V by 6 bases; bases with no gene match: 5. CDR1 and CDR2 (germline): KGHSH, LQKENI. This CDR3 has 15 residues. The CDR3 sequence: CASSPGTGATGELFF. CDR3 nucleotides: TGTGCCAGCTCCCCCGGGACAGGGGCCACCGGGGAGCTGTTTTTT.

This clonotype was picked up many times. The chain uses TRBV4-2 and TRBJ2-3; tentatively, D is TRBD2 (6 bases). CDR1 is LGHNA, CDR2 YNFKEQ, per germline. The V end lost 3 bases, the J end lost 2 bases, and 15 bases lay between the germline ends. The CDR3 has 16 amino acids. CDR3 amino acids: CASSQQLADYTDTQYF. CDR3 in DNA: TGTGCCAGCAGCCAGCAACTAGCTGATTACACAGATACGCAGTATTTT.

The rearrangement joins TRBV7-2 to TRBJ2-5; D gene uncertain. The CDR3 is made up of 13 amino acids. V was pared by 8 bases and J by 4 bases, with 14 bases between. Germline V CDR1 and CDR2: SGHTA, FQGNSA. DNA of the CDR3: TGTGCCAGCGGCCCTAGTCCCGGAGAGACCCAGTACTTC. This translates into CASGPSPGETQYF.

The chain combines TRBV19 with TRBJ2-1; 14 bases line up with TRBD2. The germline CDR1 and CDR2 sequences are LNHDA and SQIVND (reference sequence). The CDR3 covers 17 residues. J lost 1 base, V lost 7 bases, and 6 bases had no gene match. The CDR3 DNA reads as TGTGCCAGTAACTCCGGGACTAGCGGGAGTTCCTACAATGAGCAGTTCTTC. Encoded protein: CASNSGTSGSSYNEQFF.